This T cell receptor beta chain was captured by sequencing in a study of spatial heterogeneity in lung cancer (dated by TCRdb to about 2019). Concerning the study at large: Beta-chain transcripts were consistently detected in greater numbers than alpha-chain transcripts, which likely reflects a higher abundance of beta-chain transcripts. In the raw uncorrected reads, each unique combination of TCR and UMI appeared more than ten times on average. In non-small cell lung cancer, the study quantitatively compared TCR alpha and beta repertoires across several tumor regions, matched nontumor lung, and blood. TCR repertoire features were related to nonsynonymous mutation counts determined by whole-exome sequencing of tumor tissue. At surgery, around 200 tumor regions, around 68 matched nontumor lung samples and fewer than 60 PBMC samples were TCR-sequenced for both alpha and beta chains.

On the study overall, not on this receptor specifically: Confirming at a functional level the hypothesis that regional TCRs recognize regional mutations was considered to require additional single-cell paired TCR alpha and beta sequencing. Ubiquitous expanded tumor TCRs showed up in blood more often at tumor resection than at routine follow-up.

The library was produced with 5' RACE. The listed sequencing device is NextSeq 500. In the TCR library protocol, a unique molecular identifier was attached to each TCR cDNA molecule so that PCR and sequencing errors could be corrected. As for the authors' bioinformatics: Decombinator tools were used for TCR identification, UMI-based error correction and CDR3 extraction. Expanded TCRs were defined as those above a frequency of 2 per 1,000, corresponding to the top 1% of the tumor frequency distribution. Each repertoire was subsampled 100 times to 5,000 TCRs, after which Renyi diversity was computed with the R vegan package. To build CDR3 similarity networks, amino acid triplet string-kernel similarity was used, and CDR3s were connected when their pairwise similarity was above 0.82. TCRdb took the public reads, trimmed them with fastp at Q25, ran MiXCR for clone calling and kept in-frame beta chains. For every CDR3 protein sequence, its rows merge into one entry that carries the most common genes and DNA. TCRdb's processing, not the study's, gives the V and J calls here. A total of around 41,000 distinct CDR3 sequences appear in this sample, approximately 6.9% of them only once. The ten top clones hold about 45% of the sample.

From a lookup of the germline V gene, CDR1 and CDR2 are MNHNS and SASEGT. From the cysteine through the phenylalanine, the CDR3 covers 15 amino acids. Kept here is only the CDR3 DNA, which spans 45 bases and is read in frame from base 1. V lost 9 bases and J lost 2 bases, and the count of bases not matched to a germline gene is 8. A note on this clonotype: Its antigen remains undetermined. No much larger clone exists at a distance of one base, and base qualities are not known.

This specimen's time point label, interpreted: sample taken at primary tumor resection. Whole RNA extracted from tumor and nontumor lung tissue, or from cryopreserved PBMC samples, was used for TCR sequencing without cell sorting. The donors were about 71 patients from the lung TRACERx cohort who had early-stage, untreated non-small cell lung cancer. Only patients with enough RNA available from two or more tumor regions were chosen for TCR sequencing. The sequencing here drew on PBMCs, taken at surgery. The sequence was obtained from a female donor with early-stage non-small cell lung cancer. The chain was built from TRBV6-1 and TRBJ2-2; TRBD1 aligns with 8 central bases. CDR3 protein: CASYGQGQNTGELFF. The sequenced DNA is TGTGCCAGTTATGGACAGGGCCAAAACACCGGGGAGCTGTTTTTT.